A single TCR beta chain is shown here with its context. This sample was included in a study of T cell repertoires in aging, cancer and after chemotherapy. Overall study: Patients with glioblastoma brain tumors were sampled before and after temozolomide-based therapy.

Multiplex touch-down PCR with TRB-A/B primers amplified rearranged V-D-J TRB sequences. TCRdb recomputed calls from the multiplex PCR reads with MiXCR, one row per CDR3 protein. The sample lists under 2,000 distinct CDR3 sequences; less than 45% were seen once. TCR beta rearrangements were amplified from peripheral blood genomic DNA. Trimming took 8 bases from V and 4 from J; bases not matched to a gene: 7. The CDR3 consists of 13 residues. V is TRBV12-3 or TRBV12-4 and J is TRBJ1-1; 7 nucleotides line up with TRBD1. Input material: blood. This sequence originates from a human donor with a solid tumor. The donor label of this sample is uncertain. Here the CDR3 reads CASSRQGLTEAFF. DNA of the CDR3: TGTGCCAGCTCTAGACAGGGCCTCACTGAAGCTTTCTTT.